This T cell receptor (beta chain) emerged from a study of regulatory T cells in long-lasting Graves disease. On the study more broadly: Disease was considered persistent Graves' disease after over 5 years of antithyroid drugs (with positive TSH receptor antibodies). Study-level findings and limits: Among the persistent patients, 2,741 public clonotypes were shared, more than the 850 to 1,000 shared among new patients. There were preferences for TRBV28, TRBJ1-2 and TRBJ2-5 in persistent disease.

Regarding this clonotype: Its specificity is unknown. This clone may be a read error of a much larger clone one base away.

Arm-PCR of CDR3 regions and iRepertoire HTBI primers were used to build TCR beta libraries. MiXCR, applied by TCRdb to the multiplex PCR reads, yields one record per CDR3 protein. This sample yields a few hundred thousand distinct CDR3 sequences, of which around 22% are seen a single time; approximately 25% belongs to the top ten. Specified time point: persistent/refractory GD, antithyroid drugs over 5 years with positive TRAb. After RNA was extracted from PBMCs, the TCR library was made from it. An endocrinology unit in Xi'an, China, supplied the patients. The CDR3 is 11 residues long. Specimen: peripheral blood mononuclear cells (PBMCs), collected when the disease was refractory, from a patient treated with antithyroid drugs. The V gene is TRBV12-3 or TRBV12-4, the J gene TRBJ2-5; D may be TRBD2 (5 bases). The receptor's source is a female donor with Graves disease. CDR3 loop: CASRTWKTQHF. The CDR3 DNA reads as TGTGCCAGCCGGACTTGGAAGACCCAGCACTTC.